The T cell receptor (beta chain) described here comes from a study of blood T cell repertoires in COVID-19. Looking at the study overall: Samples taken during acute and convalescent COVID-19 were collected in the United States, Italy and Spain.

Authors' methods: Reference gene primer amplification gave estimated nucleated cell counts. The assay was immunoSEQ multiplex PCR, and TCRdb's table has in-frame clones only and misses some. That table supplies the V and J calls and clone size; D and trimming were determined from the DNA. This sample has roughly 230,000 clones, with 75% to 90% found just once. Trimming removed 6 bases from V and 12 bases from J, with 9 bases in between. CDR3 length: 11 amino acids. The V gene's germline CDR1 is MNHNY and CDR2 SVGAGI (reference sequence). The source material was peripheral blood. The receptor was isolated from a man aged 40-55 years with acute or convalescent COVID-19. The genes are TRBV6-6 and TRBJ1-6, with a weak D call TRBD1 (6 bases). Here the CDR3 reads CASSPRGPLHF. CDR3 nucleotides: TGTGCCAGCAGCCCCAGGGGACCCCTCCACTTT.